This T cell receptor (beta chain) was retrieved from a study of cytomegalovirus exposure and HLA in healthy donors. Both 60 Vbeta primers and 13 Jbeta primers went into the PCR. The data were produced by immunoSEQ multiplex PCR, yet TCRdb's version contains in-frame clones alone and is incomplete. Of 150,000 to 200,000 clones detected, approximately 80% appear once; the ten largest clones hold 1% to 1.5%. The CDR3 sequence is 16 residues long. Trimming removed 5 bases from V and 1 base from J; junction bases left unmatched: 6. Germline CDR1 reads PRHDT; CDR2 reads FYEKMQ (reference sequence). The rearrangement joins TRBV13 to TRBJ2-3, with TRBD2 matching over 10 bases. Sequenced sample: PBMCs. The receptor comes from a boy aged 2 to 9 in good health and CMV-seronegative. The CDR3 DNA sequence: TGTGCCAGCAGCGCCCTAGCGGGAGACGGCACAGATACGCAGTATTTT. Translated: CASSALAGDGTDTQYF.